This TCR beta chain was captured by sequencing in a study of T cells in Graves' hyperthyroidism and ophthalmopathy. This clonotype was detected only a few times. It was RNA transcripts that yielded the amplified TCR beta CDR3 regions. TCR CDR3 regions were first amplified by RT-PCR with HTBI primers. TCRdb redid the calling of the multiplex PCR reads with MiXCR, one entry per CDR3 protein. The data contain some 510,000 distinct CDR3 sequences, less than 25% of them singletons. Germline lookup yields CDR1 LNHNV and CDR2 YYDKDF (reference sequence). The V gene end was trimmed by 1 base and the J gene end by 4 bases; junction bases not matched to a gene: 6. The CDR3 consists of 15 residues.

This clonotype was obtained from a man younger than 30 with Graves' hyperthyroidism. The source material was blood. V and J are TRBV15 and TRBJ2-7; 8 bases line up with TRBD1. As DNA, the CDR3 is TGTGCCACCAGCAGAGTTCCAGGGACAGGTTACGAGCAGTACTTC. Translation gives CATSRVPGTGYEQYF.